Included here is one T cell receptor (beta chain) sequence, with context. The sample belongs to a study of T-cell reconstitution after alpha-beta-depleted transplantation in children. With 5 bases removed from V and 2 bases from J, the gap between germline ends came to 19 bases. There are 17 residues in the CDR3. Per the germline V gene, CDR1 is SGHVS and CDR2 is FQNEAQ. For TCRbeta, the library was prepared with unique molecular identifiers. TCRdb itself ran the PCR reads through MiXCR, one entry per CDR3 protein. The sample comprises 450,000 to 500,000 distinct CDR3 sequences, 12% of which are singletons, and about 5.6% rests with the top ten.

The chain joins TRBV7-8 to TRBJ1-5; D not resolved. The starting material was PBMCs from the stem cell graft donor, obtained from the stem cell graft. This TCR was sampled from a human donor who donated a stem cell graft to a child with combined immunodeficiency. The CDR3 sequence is CASSPGYIRTGNQPQHF. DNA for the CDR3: TGTGCCAGCAGCCCGGGATACATTAGGACGGGCAATCAGCCCCAGCATTTT.